A selection of T cell receptor beta chains follows, all from one sample in a study of T-cell memory formation after mild COVID-19. Using its own MiXCR run on the 5' RACE reads, TCRdb lists one record per CDR3 protein. The table has 470,000 or so distinct CDR3 sequences, around 19% seen once. Material for sequencing was PBMCs or a T cell subset sorted from them (not recorded which). The source of these receptors is an adult woman who had mild COVID-19 (a few samples of this study predate the infection). Cell type and time point are not known. CDR3s include the opening cysteine and the closing phenylalanine or tryptophan. Each record gives: CDR3 DNA, CDR3 protein, D gene, J gene, clone size, V gene, CDR3 length. The D gene is left open where the match is weak. Rows give clone size only sometimes, using once, few, many, or a class for an expanded clone.

DNA: TGTGCCAGCAGTTTGGTGGGCGGGGGGGCCGTGGGTGAGCAGTTCTTC
CDR3: CASSLVGGGAVGEQFF
D: TRBD2
J: TRBJ2-1
size: few
V: TRBV27
length: 16

DNA: TGTGCCAGCAGTTACGAGACAGGGGATAATGAAAAACTGTTTTTT
CDR3: CASSYETGDNEKLFF
D: TRBD1
J: TRBJ1-4
size: NA
V: TRBV6-6
length: 15

DNA: TGCAGCGTTAGTGGAGCGGAGCATAACAATGAGCAGTTCTTC
CDR3: CSVSGAEHNNEQFF
D: NA
J: TRBJ2-1
size: few
V: TRBV29-1
length: 14

DNA: TGTGCCAGCAGCTCAGGGACGGTCGGAAACACCATATATTTT
CDR3: CASSSGTVGNTIYF
D: NA
J: TRBJ1-3
size: few
V: TRBV7-6
length: 14

DNA: TGTGCCAGCAGCTTAGCTCGGTCCCAGGGCGAGCAGTACTTC
CDR3: CASSLARSQGEQYF
D: NA
J: TRBJ2-7
size: NA
V: TRBV7-2
length: 14

DNA: TGTGCCAGCAGCTCCCCGAGGGGCTACGAGCAGTACTTC
CDR3: CASSSPRGYEQYF
D: NA
J: TRBJ2-7
size: few
V: TRBV6-5
length: 13

DNA: TGCAGTGCTTCCGATCCTATTTACTACGAGCAGTACTTC
CDR3: CSASDPIYYEQYF
D: NA
J: TRBJ2-7
size: NA
V: TRBV20-1
length: 13

DNA: TGTGCCATCAGTGAAGCTTGGGGAGGCTCCTACAATGAGCAGTTCTTC
CDR3: CAISEAWGGSYNEQFF
D: NA
J: TRBJ2-1
size: NA
V: TRBV10-3
length: 16

DNA: TGTGCCAGCAGCACCAGCCCGACGGGGATTGAAGCTTTCTTT
CDR3: CASSTSPTGIEAFF
D: NA
J: TRBJ1-1
size: few
V: TRBV7-6
length: 14

DNA: TGCGCCAGCAGTACAGGGGGCTTCGCAGATACGCAGTATTTT
CDR3: CASSTGGFADTQYF
D: TRBD1
J: TRBJ2-3
size: NA
V: TRBV4-1
length: 14

DNA: TGTGCCAGCAGCTTGAACAGCCACACTGAAGCTTTCTTT
CDR3: CASSLNSHTEAFF
D: NA
J: TRBJ1-1
size: few
V: TRBV5-6
length: 13

DNA: TGTGCCACCAGTGACGCCGGGACAGGGGATATCTATGGCTACACCTTC
CDR3: CATSDAGTGDIYGYTF
D: TRBD1
J: TRBJ1-2
size: few
V: TRBV24-1
length: 16

DNA: TGTGCCAGCAGTTATGGGGGCCAGGGAAGCAATCAGCCCCAGCATTTT
CDR3: CASSYGGQGSNQPQHF
D: NA
J: TRBJ1-5
size: few
V: TRBV12-3/TRBV12-4
length: 16

DNA: TGCGCCAGCACCACCGGGGGACGGATCTCTGGGGCCAACGTCCTGACTTTC
CDR3: CASTTGGRISGANVLTF
D: NA
J: TRBJ2-6
size: many
V: TRBV5-1
length: 17

DNA: TGTGCCAGCAGCCCAGGACTAGCGGGGGGAGGCGAGCAGTACTTC
CDR3: CASSPGLAGGGEQYF
D: TRBD2
J: TRBJ2-7
size: once
V: TRBV27
length: 15

DNA: TGCGCCAGCAGCTTGGACAGGGAGATAACCTACGAGCAGTACTTC
CDR3: CASSLDREITYEQYF
D: NA
J: TRBJ2-7
size: many
V: TRBV5-1
length: 15

DNA: TGTGCCAGCAGTAAGACCGACAGGGCGTTCTACGAGCAGTACTTC
CDR3: CASSKTDRAFYEQYF
D: TRBD1
J: TRBJ2-7
size: few
V: TRBV25-1
length: 15

DNA: TGTGCCACCAGTGATACTAGCGGGAGTAGCGAGACCCAGTACTTC
CDR3: CATSDTSGSSETQYF
D: TRBD2
J: TRBJ2-5
size: NA
V: TRBV24-1
length: 15

DNA: TGCGCCAGCAGCCAAGGTGTAATGAACACTGAAGCTTTCTTT
CDR3: CASSQGVMNTEAFF
D: NA
J: TRBJ1-1
size: NA
V: TRBV4-1
length: 14

DNA: TGTGCCAGCAGGGGTATCTATGGCTACACCTTC
CDR3: CASRGIYGYTF
D: NA
J: TRBJ1-2
size: few
V: TRBV10-3
length: 11

DNA: TGTGCCAGCAGCACATCCGGGACAGGGATCTTTCGTACGCAGTATTTT
CDR3: CASSTSGTGIFRTQYF
D: TRBD1
J: TRBJ2-3
size: NA
V: TRBV25-1
length: 16

DNA: TGCGACAGCAGTCCCCCAACTACTCACGGGGAGCTGTTTTTT
CDR3: CDSSPPTTHGELFF
D: NA
J: TRBJ2-2
size: NA
V: TRBV5-1
length: 14

DNA: TGTGCCAGCAGCGGGGGGGGCGGGGTCACCTACAATGAGCAGTTCTTC
CDR3: CASSGGGGVTYNEQFF
D: NA
J: TRBJ2-1
size: NA
V: TRBV5-6
length: 16

DNA: TGTGCCAGCAGCCAAGACAGGACGCCCTACGAGCAGTACTTC
CDR3: CASSQDRTPYEQYF
D: NA
J: TRBJ2-7
size: NA
V: TRBV3-1
length: 14

DNA: TGTGCCAGCAGCCCCCGGGACAGACAAGAGACCCAGTACTTC
CDR3: CASSPRDRQETQYF
D: NA
J: TRBJ2-5
size: few
V: TRBV21-1
length: 14

DNA: TGTGCCACCAGCGCCGAAGGACAGTCCCGTTATTACGAGCAGTACTTC
CDR3: CATSAEGQSRYYEQYF
D: NA
J: TRBJ2-7
size: NA
V: TRBV15
length: 16

DNA: TGTGCCAGCAGCATCCCACTTGACGGGCGGAACACCGGGGAGCTGTTTTTT
CDR3: CASSIPLDGRNTGELFF
D: NA
J: TRBJ2-2
size: many
V: TRBV9
length: 17

DNA: TGTGCCACCAGCAGAGAGGTGGGGACCACAGATACGCAGTATTTT
CDR3: CATSREVGTTDTQYF
D: NA
J: TRBJ2-3
size: few
V: TRBV15
length: 15

DNA: TGTGCCAGTAGTTTGGGACTAGCGGATACGCAGTATTTT
CDR3: CASSLGLADTQYF
D: TRBD2
J: TRBJ2-3
size: many
V: TRBV7-2
length: 13

DNA: TGCGCCAGCAGCCTCCGGGACTGGGCAGATACGCAGTATTTT
CDR3: CASSLRDWADTQYF
D: NA
J: TRBJ2-3
size: NA
V: TRBV4-3
length: 14

DNA: TGTGCCAGCCGGGACAGGGGGATTCGCCAGCCCCAGCATTTT
CDR3: CASRDRGIRQPQHF
D: TRBD1
J: TRBJ1-5
size: few
V: TRBV2
length: 14

DNA: TGCGCCAACAGCTTGGAGGCACAGGGGGCTCTCTATGGCTTCACCTTC
CDR3: CANSLEAQGALYGFTF
D: TRBD1
J: TRBJ1-2
size: NA
V: TRBV5-1
length: 16

DNA: TGTGCCAGCAGCTCCACTTGGGTCTCGTCCCTGTTCTTC
CDR3: CASSSTWVSSLFF
D: NA
J: TRBJ2-1
size: few
V: TRBV7-9
length: 13

DNA: TGTGCCAGCTCACCACCGGTGGCAGCTTATGGCTACACCTTC
CDR3: CASSPPVAAYGYTF
D: NA
J: TRBJ1-2
size: NA
V: TRBV18
length: 14

DNA: TGTGCCAGCAGCTCCGAGACTCCCCGAGGGACCCAGTACTTC
CDR3: CASSSETPRGTQYF
D: NA
J: TRBJ2-5
size: NA
V: TRBV11-3
length: 14

DNA: TGTGCCAGCAGCAAGGGCACGGGCCCCTATGAGCAGTTCTTC
CDR3: CASSKGTGPYEQFF
D: NA
J: TRBJ2-1
size: few
V: TRBV2
length: 14

DNA: TGTGCCAGCAGAAACGGACTTGTGTACGAGCAGTACTTC
CDR3: CASRNGLVYEQYF
D: NA
J: TRBJ2-7
size: NA
V: TRBV6-2/TRBV6-3
length: 13

DNA: TGTGCCAGCAGTTTAGAACTAGCCAATGAGCAGTTCTTC
CDR3: CASSLELANEQFF
D: NA
J: TRBJ2-1
size: few
V: TRBV12-3/TRBV12-4
length: 13

DNA: TGTGCCAGCAGCCAAGAACGACTAGCGGGGGGCACAGATACGCAGTATTTT
CDR3: CASSQERLAGGTDTQYF
D: TRBD2
J: TRBJ2-3
size: few
V: TRBV14
length: 17

DNA: TGTGCCAGCAGTTACGGACAGGGGGGATACGAGCAGTACTTC
CDR3: CASSYGQGGYEQYF
D: TRBD1
J: TRBJ2-7
size: NA
V: TRBV6-5
length: 14

DNA: TGTGCCAGCAGCTCTCAGGGACAGGCCTATGGCTACACCTTC
CDR3: CASSSQGQAYGYTF
D: TRBD1
J: TRBJ1-2
size: NA
V: TRBV7-9
length: 14

DNA: TGTGCCAGCAGCCCGGCTGGGACATCCTACACTGAAGCTTTCTTT
CDR3: CASSPAGTSYTEAFF
D: NA
J: TRBJ1-1
size: few
V: TRBV11-2
length: 15

DNA: TGCGCCAGCAGCCTTAATTTAGGGACTAGCGCCTACGAGCAGTACTTC
CDR3: CASSLNLGTSAYEQYF
D: TRBD2
J: TRBJ2-7
size: NA
V: TRBV4-3
length: 16

DNA: TGTGCCAGCAGCTTATGTACTGGACAGGGCCGGGGACCCCTCCACTTT
CDR3: CASSLCTGQGRGPLHF
D: TRBD1
J: TRBJ1-6
size: NA
V: TRBV7-3
length: 16

DNA: TGTGCCAGCAGCTTCCCCCAAGCTAGCGGGGACAAAACAACCTACGAGCAGTACTTC
CDR3: CASSFPQASGDKTTYEQYF
D: TRBD2
J: TRBJ2-7
size: NA
V: TRBV7-9
length: 19

DNA: TGCGCCAGCAGCTTCTGGCCAGGGACCACGGAAGAGACCCAGTACTTC
CDR3: CASSFWPGTTEETQYF
D: NA
J: TRBJ2-5
size: few
V: TRBV5-1
length: 16

DNA: TGTGCCAGCAGCTCTAGCGGAAACACCGGGGAGCTGTTTTTT
CDR3: CASSSSGNTGELFF
D: TRBD2
J: TRBJ2-2
size: many
V: TRBV7-2
length: 14

DNA: TGTGCCAGCAGCTTAATAGCAGGGTCAAATTCACCCCTCCACTTT
CDR3: CASSLIAGSNSPLHF
D: NA
J: TRBJ1-6
size: NA
V: TRBV7-9
length: 15

DNA: TGTGCCAGCAGTCTACGTTCGGTAGCGGGAGGGAATCGGACGCAGTATTTT
CDR3: CASSLRSVAGGNRTQYF
D: TRBD2
J: TRBJ2-3
size: few
V: TRBV2
length: 17

DNA: TGTGCCAGCAGTTACTCGCCAGGGATACAAGAGACCCAGTACTTC
CDR3: CASSYSPGIQETQYF
D: NA
J: TRBJ2-5
size: NA
V: TRBV6-5
length: 15

DNA: TGTGCCAGCAGCTTAAGGGTCGGCGAGCAGTACTTC
CDR3: CASSLRVGEQYF
D: NA
J: TRBJ2-7
size: few
V: TRBV7-9
length: 12